This record covers a single TCR beta chain. As yet, its antigen is unknown. The source of the sample is a study of regulatory T cells in long-lasting Graves disease. The time point: persistent/refractory GD, antithyroid drugs over 5 years with positive TRAb. PBMC-extracted RNA yielded the TCR library. An endocrinology unit in Xi'an, China, supplied the patients. To make TCR beta libraries, researchers used iRepertoire HTBI primers and Arm-PCR of CDR3 regions. From the multiplex PCR reads, TCRdb called clonotypes with MiXCR, one entry per CDR3 protein. The sample shows fewer than 450,000 distinct CDR3 sequences, about 20% of them seen only once. Germline CDR1 MNHNS, CDR2 SASEGT. This CDR3 comprises 16 residues. The J segment lost 3 bases and the V segment lost 6 bases, leaving 9 bases of the junction unmatched. The study, taken as a whole, reports: Persistent Graves' patients showed less TCR diversity than newly diagnosed patients showed. Gene preferences differed: TRBV28, TRBJ1-2, TRBJ2-5 in persistent cases.

This sample comprised peripheral blood mononuclear cells (PBMCs), obtained when the disease was refractory, from a patient treated with antithyroid drugs. This TCR came from a female donor with Graves disease. V is TRBV6-1 and J is TRBJ2-7; TRBD2 matches 12 bases. The CDR3 DNA follows: TGTGCCAGCAGGACTAGCGGGGGTTCCTGGGGCTACGAGCAGTACTTC. This gives the protein CASRTSGGSWGYEQYF.